This TCR beta chain was obtained from a study of blood T cell repertoires in COVID-19 (dated by TCRdb to about 2020). Study-wide context: Samples covering the acute and convalescent phases of COVID-19 were provided by collaborators in the United States, Italy and Spain. The prospective study material was composed of cDNA or gDNA derived from T cells, B-cell-depleted T cells, or PBMCs. Deeply sampled blood TCRbeta repertoires from subjects exposed to, actively infected with, or recovered from COVID-19 were included in the dataset. The repertoires were made available in a free public database intended to serve as a resource for research on the immune response to SARS-CoV-2. Samples came from the ongoing ImmuneRACE study (first 160 participants) plus 1,254 subjects from 6 global collaborators. Nearly every sample came with metadata listing a de-identified subject ID, COVID-19 status, age in years and sex. Where available, HLA class I and class II types were taken from metadata supplied by the sample provider and were not determined by assay-based typing.

V is cut by 6 bases and J by 4 bases, and the space between the germline ends is 9 bases. Spanning cysteine to phenylalanine, the CDR3 consists of 13 amino acids. Only the CDR3 portion is preserved as DNA: 39 bases, with reading frame beginning at the first base. The germline V gene sets CDR1 to SGHVS and CDR2 to FNYEAQ. TCRbeta CDR3 regions were amplified from genomic DNA by means of the immunoSEQ Assay, a bias-controlled multiplex PCR. The published analysis was carried out like this. The number of nucleated cells in each sample was estimated by amplification of reference gene primers within the assay. To quantify the absolute abundance of each unique TCRbeta CDR3 rearrangement, sequence reads were collapsed and filtered. For each sample, productive Simpson clonality was calculated as the square root of Simpson's diversity index across productive rearrangements. TCRdb obtained this table from immuneACCESS and retained in-frame rearrangements with V and J assigned. These tables miss some clones; where compared with another copy, unresolved V genes account for less than half of the shortfall, and the remainder is unexplained. From that table come the V and J calls and clone size; the DNA was used to work out D and trimming. In this sample the table shows approximately 400,000 clones, approximately 90% of which occur a single time. More than 0.85% of the sample is in the top ten clones.

Participants in the prospective study were enrolled through a virtual design, were aged about 18 to 100 years, and lived in 20 to 30 United States geographic areas. In the prospective study, participants were assigned to cohorts based on the clinical history participants reported in a screening survey and a study questionnaire. Exposed participants were defined as having been in contact with someone with a PCR-confirmed or clinician-diagnosed COVID-19 case within 2 weeks of study entry. Mobile phlebotomists in the prospective study collected whole blood, serum and a nasopharyngeal or oropharyngeal swab from every participant. Additional blood draws and questionnaires over an approximately 2-month period could optionally be provided by prospective study participants. Before DNA extraction, blood samples from the prospective study were shipped at room temperature or frozen. Note on this clone: The target of this receptor is not known. No qualities accompany the bases; no much larger clone lies one base away.

Paper-wide results and their limitations: Clinical and demographic metadata were provided uncurated, with the amount varying by source and participant.

Sequenced: PBMCs or T cells enriched from blood (not recorded which). The TCR originated in a woman aged 40 to 50 who had been exposed to COVID-19. This chain joins TRBV7-6 to TRBJ2-2; a confident D gene designation cannot be given. The CDR3 is CASRATSTGELFF. The DNA is as follows: TGTGCCAGCAGGGCGACTTCCACCGGGGAGCTGTTTTTT. The CDR3 plus the reference TRBV7-6 and TRBJ2-2 genes for the other parts give the full variable domain: GAGVSQSPRYKVTKRGQDVALRCDPISGHVSLYWYRQALGQGPEFLTYFNYEAQQDKSGLPNDRFSAERPEGSISTLTIQRTEQRDSAMYRCASRATSTGELFFGEGSRLTVL.